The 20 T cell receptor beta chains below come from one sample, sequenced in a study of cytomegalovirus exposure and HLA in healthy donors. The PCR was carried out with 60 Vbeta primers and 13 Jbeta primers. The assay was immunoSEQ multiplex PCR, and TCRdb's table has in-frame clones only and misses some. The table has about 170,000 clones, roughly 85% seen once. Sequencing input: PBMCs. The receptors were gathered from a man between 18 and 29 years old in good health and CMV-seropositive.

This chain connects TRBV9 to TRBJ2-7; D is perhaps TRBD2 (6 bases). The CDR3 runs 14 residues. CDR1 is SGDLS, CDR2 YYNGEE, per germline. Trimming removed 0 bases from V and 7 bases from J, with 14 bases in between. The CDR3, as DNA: TGTGCCAGCAGCGTAGCTAGCAGCGGGTTTGAGCAGTACTTC. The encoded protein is CASSVASSGFEQYF.

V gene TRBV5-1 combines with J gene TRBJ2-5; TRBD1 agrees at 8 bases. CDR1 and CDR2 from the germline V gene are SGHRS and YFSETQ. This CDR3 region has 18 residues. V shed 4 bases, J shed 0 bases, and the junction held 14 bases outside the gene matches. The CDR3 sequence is CASSILRTGLGDQETQYF. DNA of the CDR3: TGCGCCAGCAGCATACTACGGACAGGGCTGGGGGACCAAGAGACCCAGTACTTC.

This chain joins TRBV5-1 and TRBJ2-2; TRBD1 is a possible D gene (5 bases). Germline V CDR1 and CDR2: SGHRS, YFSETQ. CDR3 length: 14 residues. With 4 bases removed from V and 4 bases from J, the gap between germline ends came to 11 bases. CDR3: CASSPTESTGELFF. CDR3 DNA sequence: TGCGCCAGCAGCCCGACAGAGAGCACCGGGGAGCTGTTTTTT.

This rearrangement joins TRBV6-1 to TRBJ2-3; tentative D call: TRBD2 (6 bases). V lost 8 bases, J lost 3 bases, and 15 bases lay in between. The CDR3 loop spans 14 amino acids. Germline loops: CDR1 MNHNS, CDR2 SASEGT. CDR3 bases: TGTGCCAGCTCGACGGAGGGGCGGACAGATACGCAGTATTTT. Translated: CASSTEGRTDTQYF.

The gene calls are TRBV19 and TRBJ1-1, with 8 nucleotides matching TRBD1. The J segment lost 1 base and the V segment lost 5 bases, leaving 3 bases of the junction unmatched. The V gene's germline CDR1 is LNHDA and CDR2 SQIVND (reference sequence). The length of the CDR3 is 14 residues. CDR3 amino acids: CASSHTGGNTEAFF. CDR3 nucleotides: TGTGCCAGTAGTCATACAGGGGGGAACACTGAAGCTTTCTTT.

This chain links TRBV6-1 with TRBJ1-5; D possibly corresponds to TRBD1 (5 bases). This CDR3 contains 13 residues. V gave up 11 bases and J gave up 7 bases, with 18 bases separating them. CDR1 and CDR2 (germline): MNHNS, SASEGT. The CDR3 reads CAANRDQGQPQHF. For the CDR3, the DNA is TGTGCCGCTAATAGGGATCAGGGCCAGCCCCAGCATTTT.

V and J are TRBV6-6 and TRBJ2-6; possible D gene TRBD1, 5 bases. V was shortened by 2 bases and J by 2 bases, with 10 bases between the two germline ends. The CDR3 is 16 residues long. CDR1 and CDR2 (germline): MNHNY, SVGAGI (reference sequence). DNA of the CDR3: TGTGCCAGCAGTTACCGCCAGGGTCCTGGGGCCAACGTCCTGACTTTC. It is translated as CASSYRQGPGANVLTF.

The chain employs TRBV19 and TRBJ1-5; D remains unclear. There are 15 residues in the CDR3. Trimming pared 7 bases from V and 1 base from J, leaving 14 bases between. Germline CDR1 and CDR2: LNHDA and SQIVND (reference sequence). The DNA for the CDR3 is TGTGCCAGTACTACGGGGATCTCCAGCAATCAGCCCCAGCATTTT. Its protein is CASTTGISSNQPQHF.

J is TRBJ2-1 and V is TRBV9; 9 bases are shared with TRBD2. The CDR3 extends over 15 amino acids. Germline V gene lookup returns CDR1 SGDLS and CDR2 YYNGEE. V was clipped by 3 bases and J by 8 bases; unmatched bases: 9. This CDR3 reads CASSGGLAWGDEQFF. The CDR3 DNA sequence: TGTGCCAGCAGCGGGGGACTAGCTTGGGGGGATGAGCAGTTCTTC.

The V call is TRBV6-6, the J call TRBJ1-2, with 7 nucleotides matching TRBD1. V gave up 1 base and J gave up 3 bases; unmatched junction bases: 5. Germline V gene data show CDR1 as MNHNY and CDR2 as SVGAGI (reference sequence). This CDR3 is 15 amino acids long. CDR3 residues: CASSYWAGGDYGYTF. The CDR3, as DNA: TGTGCCAGCAGTTACTGGGCAGGGGGAGACTATGGCTACACCTTC.

CDR3 DNA: TGTGCCAGCAGTCCAGAGCTAGATAATGAGCAGTTCTTC. It yields the protein CASSPELDNEQFF. The chain recombines TRBV7-3 with TRBJ2-1; unclear D gene. Trimming left V 6 bases short and J 7 bases short, with 13 bases between. The CDR3 spans 13 residues. Looked up from germline, CDR1 is SGHTA and CDR2 is FQGTGA.

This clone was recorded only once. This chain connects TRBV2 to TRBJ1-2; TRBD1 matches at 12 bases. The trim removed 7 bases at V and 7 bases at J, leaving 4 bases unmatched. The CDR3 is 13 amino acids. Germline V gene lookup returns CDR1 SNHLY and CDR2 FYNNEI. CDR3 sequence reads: CASTGQGAGGYTF. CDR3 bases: TGTGCCAGCACGGGACAGGGGGCTGGTGGCTACACCTTC.

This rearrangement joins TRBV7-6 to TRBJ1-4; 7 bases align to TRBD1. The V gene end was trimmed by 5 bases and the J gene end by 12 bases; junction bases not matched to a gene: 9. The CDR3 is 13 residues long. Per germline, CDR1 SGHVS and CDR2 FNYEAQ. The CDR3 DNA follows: TGTGCCAGCAGCAAAGCACAGGGGCTGGAACTGTTTTTT. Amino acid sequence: CASSKAQGLELFF.

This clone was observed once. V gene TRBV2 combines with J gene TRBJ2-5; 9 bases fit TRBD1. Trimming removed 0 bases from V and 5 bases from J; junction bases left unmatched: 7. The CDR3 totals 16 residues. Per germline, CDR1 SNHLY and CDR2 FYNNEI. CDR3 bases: TGTGCCAGCAGTGAAGCGGGGACAGGGATTATTGAGACCCAGTACTTC. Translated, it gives CASSEAGTGIIETQYF.

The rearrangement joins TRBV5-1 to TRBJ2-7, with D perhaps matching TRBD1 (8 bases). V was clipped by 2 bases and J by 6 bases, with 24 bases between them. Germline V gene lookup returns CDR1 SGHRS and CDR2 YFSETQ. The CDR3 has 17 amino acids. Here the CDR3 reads CASSFIGGGTGGGEQYF. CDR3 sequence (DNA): TGCGCCAGCAGCTTCATCGGGGGAGGGACAGGAGGGGGCGAGCAGTACTTC.

The CDR3 loop reads CASRTSGGIGYGYTF. CDR3 nucleotide sequence: TGTGCCAGCAGGACTTCAGGGGGCATTGGCTATGGCTACACCTTC. The chain joins TRBV6-4 to TRBJ1-2; 8 positions match TRBD1. V was clipped by 6 bases and J by 4 bases; unmatched bases: 10. The CDR3 contains 15 residues. Germline V gene lookup returns CDR1 MRHNA and CDR2 SNTAGT.

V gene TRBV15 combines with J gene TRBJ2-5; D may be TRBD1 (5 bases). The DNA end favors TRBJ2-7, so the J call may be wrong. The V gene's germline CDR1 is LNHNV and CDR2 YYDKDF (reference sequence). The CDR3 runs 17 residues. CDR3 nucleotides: TGTGCCACCAGCACGCTCCCCCAGGGTCGGAGCTCCTACGAGCAGTACTTC. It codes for CATSTLPQGRSSYEQYF.

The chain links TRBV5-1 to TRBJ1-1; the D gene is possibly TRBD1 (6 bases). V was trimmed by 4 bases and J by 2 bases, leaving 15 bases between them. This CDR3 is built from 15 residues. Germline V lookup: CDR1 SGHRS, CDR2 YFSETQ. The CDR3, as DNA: TGCGCCAGCAGCGTAGGACAGAGTTCAAACACTGAAGCTTTCTTT. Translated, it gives CASSVGQSSNTEAFF.

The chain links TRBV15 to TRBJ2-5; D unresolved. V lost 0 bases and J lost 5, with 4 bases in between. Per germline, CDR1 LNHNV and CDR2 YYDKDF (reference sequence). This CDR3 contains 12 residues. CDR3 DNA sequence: TGTGCCACCAGCAGAGATCGGGAGACCCAGTACTTC. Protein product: CATSRDRETQYF.

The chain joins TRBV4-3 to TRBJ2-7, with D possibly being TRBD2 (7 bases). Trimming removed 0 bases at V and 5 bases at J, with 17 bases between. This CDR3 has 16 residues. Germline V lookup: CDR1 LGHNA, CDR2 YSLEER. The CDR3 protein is CASSQDFAGAGNEQYF. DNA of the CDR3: TGCGCCAGCAGCCAAGATTTTGCGGGGGCGGGAAACGAGCAGTACTTC.